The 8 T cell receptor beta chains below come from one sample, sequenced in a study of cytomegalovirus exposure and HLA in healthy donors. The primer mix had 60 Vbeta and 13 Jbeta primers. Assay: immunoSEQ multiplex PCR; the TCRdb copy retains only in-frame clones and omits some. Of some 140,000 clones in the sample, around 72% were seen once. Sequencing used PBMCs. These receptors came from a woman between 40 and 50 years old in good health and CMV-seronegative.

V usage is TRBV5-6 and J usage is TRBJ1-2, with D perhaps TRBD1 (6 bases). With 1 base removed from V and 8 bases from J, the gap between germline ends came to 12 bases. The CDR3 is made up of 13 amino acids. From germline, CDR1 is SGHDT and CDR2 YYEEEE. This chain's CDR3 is CASSLRAGVGYTF. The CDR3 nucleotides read TGTGCCAGCAGCTTGAGGGCAGGGGTAGGCTACACCTTC.

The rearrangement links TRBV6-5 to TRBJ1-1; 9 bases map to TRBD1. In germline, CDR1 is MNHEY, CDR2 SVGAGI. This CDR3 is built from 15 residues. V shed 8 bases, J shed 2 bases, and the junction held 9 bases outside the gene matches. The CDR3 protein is CASAIATGGNTEAFF. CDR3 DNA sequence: TGTGCCAGCGCAATTGCGACAGGGGGTAACACTGAAGCTTTCTTT.

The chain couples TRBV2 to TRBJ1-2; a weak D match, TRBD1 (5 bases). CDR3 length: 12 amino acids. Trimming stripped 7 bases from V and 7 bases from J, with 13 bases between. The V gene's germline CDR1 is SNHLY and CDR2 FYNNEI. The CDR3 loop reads CASNDRYAGYTF. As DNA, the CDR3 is TGTGCCAGCAACGACAGATATGCTGGCTACACCTTC.

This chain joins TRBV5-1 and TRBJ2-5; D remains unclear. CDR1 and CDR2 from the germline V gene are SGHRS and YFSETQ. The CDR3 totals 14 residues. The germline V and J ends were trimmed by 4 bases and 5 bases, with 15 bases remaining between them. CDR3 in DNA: TGCGCCAGCAGCCCCGGGTCCTCGGTGGAGACCCAGTACTTC. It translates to CASSPGSSVETQYF.

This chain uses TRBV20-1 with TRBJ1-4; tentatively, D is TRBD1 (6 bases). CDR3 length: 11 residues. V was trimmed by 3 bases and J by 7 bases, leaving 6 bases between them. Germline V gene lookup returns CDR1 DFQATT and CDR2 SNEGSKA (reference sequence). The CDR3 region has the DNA TGCAGTGCTAGCAGGGGTGAAAAACTGTTTTTT. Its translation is CSASRGEKLFF.

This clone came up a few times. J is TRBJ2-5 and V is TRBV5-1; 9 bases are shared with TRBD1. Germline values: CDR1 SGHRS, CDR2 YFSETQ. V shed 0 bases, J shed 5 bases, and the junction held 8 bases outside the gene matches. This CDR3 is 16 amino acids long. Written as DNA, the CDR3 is TGCGCCAGCAGCTTGGGGTTCGGGACAGGGAGTGAGACCCAGTACTTC. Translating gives CASSLGFGTGSETQYF.

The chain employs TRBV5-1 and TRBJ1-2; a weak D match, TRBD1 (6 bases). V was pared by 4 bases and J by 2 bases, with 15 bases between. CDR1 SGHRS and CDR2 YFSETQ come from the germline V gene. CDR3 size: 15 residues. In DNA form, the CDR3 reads TGCGCCAGCAGCCCAATCTTAACAGGGAACTATGGCTACACCTTC. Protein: CASSPILTGNYGYTF.

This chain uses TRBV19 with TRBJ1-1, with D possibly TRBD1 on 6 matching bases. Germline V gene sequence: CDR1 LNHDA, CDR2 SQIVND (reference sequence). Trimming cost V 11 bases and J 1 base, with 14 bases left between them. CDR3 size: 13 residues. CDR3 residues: CAGTDRPNTEAFF. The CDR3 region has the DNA TGTGCCGGTACGGACAGACCGAACACTGAAGCTTTCTTT.